Detailed here is one T cell receptor beta chain. Its antigen remains unknown. The V end was cut by 10 bases, the J end by 2 bases, with 10 bases between. Germline values: CDR1 KGHSH, CDR2 LQKENI. CDR3 size: 12 residues. The sample belongs to a study of early T cells in non-severe SARS-CoV-2 infection. Study in general: With bulk RNA from unsorted whole blood as input, sequencing yielded unpaired chains.

Study-level findings and limits: VDJdb matching skewed toward anti-spike CD8 responses, missing private and CD4 specificities.

Researchers attached unique molecular identifiers to individual cDNA molecules. TCRdb re-derived calls from the 5' RACE reads in MiXCR, one entry per CDR3 protein. The table has over 90,000 distinct CDR3 sequences, about an eighth seen once; the top ten hold 5.5% to 7%. This clonotype was obtained from an adult who was a healthcare worker with PCR-confirmed SARS-CoV-2 infection or an uninfected control (not recorded which). The sequencing input was whole blood. The V and J genes are TRBV18 and TRBJ2-3, with D hard to call. CDR3 in amino acids: CATRTPTDTQYF. In DNA, the CDR3 is TGTGCCACCCGGACCCCCACAGATACGCAGTATTTT.